What follows are 18 T cell receptor beta chains derived from one specimen sequenced in a study of blood T cell repertoires in COVID-19. Measured with immunoSEQ multiplex PCR; TCRdb has only the in-frame clones, and not every one. The sample yields nearly 250,000 clones, 65% to 90% seen once. The sequenced sample was PBMCs or T cells enriched from blood (not recorded which). These receptors all come from a woman aged 45 to 65 with acute COVID-19.

The chain links TRBV18 to TRBJ1-5, with no clear D. Per the germline V gene, CDR1 is KGHSH and CDR2 is LQKENI. The CDR3 consists of 13 residues. V lost 3 bases and J 5 bases, leaving 8 bases between the germline ends. CDR3 coding DNA: TGTGCCAGCTCACCGGTGAGGGATCAGCCCCAGCATTTT. It encodes CASSPVRDQPQHF. Based on the CDR3 plus reference TRBV18 and TRBJ1-5, the full variable domain is NAGVMQNPRHLVRRRGQEARLRCSPMKGHSHVYWYRQLPEEGLKFMVYLQKENIIDESGMPKERFSAEFPKEGPSILRIQQVVRGDSAAYFCASSPVRDQPQHFGDGTRLSIL.

CDR3 region: CSASLGGALTEAFF. CDR3 DNA: TGCAGTGCTAGTCTCGGGGGGGCTTTAACTGAAGCTTTCTTT. The rearrangement joins TRBV20-1 to TRBJ1-1, with a possible D match to TRBD1 (6 bases). Germline loops: CDR1 DFQATT, CDR2 SNEGSKA (reference sequence). The CDR3 is made up of 14 amino acids. The V gene lost 3 bases and the J gene lost 5 bases, with 16 bases spanning the gap.

The J gene is TRBJ1-2, the V gene TRBV19, with 10 bases fitting TRBD1. The CDR3 covers 15 residues. Germline V gene data show CDR1 as LNHDA and CDR2 as SQIVND (reference sequence). After removal of 1 base from V and 7 bases from J, the junction contained 6 bases not matched to a gene. The DNA of the CDR3 is TGTGCCAGTAGTATAGTTGGGACAGGGGATGGTGGCTACACCTTC. Its protein product is CASSIVGTGDGGYTF.

The rearrangement joins TRBV4-3 to TRBJ2-1; 9 positions agree with TRBD1. The length of the CDR3 is 13 residues. V shed 1 base and J 11 bases; nucleotides not matched to a gene: 3. Germline-derived CDR1 and CDR2 are LGHNA and YSLEER. The CDR3 region is CASSQGDRDKQFF. CDR3 nucleotide sequence: TGCGCCAGCAGCCAAGGGGACAGGGATAAGCAGTTCTTC.

This chain connects TRBV10-3 to TRBJ1-4; possibly TRBD1 for D (5 bases). The CDR3 loop spans 15 amino acids. V gave up 2 bases and J gave up 4 bases, with 11 bases separating them. Germline-derived CDR1 and CDR2 are ENHRY and SYGVKD. The CDR3 coding sequence is TGTGCCATCAGTGAGGCAGACGGGGGTAATGAAAAACTGTTTTTT. Amino acid sequence: CAISEADGGNEKLFF.

The chain links TRBV3-1 (or the pseudogene TRBV3-2) to TRBJ1-2; D possibly corresponds to TRBD1 (6 bases). This CDR3 has 15 residues. V was cut by 3 bases and J by 4 bases, with 15 bases left in between. Germline values: CDR1 LGHDT, CDR2 YNNKEL (reference sequence). The CDR3, as DNA: TGTGCCAGCAGCCAGGATCTTTTACAGGGCTATGGCTACACCTTC. Translated, it gives CASSQDLLQGYGYTF.

This clone appeared a single time. The chain employs TRBV9 and TRBJ1-1, with unresolved D. Germline loops: CDR1 SGDLS, CDR2 YYNGEE. CDR3 length: 13 amino acids. V shed 3 bases and J shed 2 bases, with 8 bases lying between them. CDR3 nucleotides: TGTGCCAGCAGCGCGACTCATAACACTGAAGCTTTCTTT. This encodes CASSATHNTEAFF.

This clone has a handful of counts. The gene calls are TRBV19 and TRBJ2-7; 7 bases are shared with TRBD2. Germline V lookup: CDR1 LNHDA, CDR2 SQIVND (reference sequence). J lost 2 bases, V lost 7 bases, and 8 bases had no gene match. The CDR3 runs 14 residues. This CDR3 is CASNPRGEAYEQYF. The CDR3 DNA reads TGTGCCAGTAACCCACGGGGGGAAGCCTACGAGCAGTACTTC.

The sample holds one count of this clone. This chain connects TRBV24-1 to TRBJ2-2, with 9 bases identical to TRBD2. Trimming removed 3 bases from V and 3 bases from J; junction bases left unmatched: 4. Germline V gives CDR1 KGHDR, CDR2 SFDVKD. The CDR3 totals 16 residues. Here the CDR3 DNA reads TGTGCCACCAGTGATGAGCGGGGGGCGGACACCGGGGAGCTGTTTTTT. Translation: CATSDERGADTGELFF.

The chain has TRBV27 and TRBJ2-2; 8 bases are a match to TRBD1. V shed 6 bases, J shed 6 bases, and the junction held 3 bases outside the gene matches. Germline V lookup: CDR1 MNHEY, CDR2 SMNVEV (reference sequence). The CDR3 spans 13 residues. The CDR3: CASRRQGPGELFF. As DNA, the CDR3 is TGTGCCAGCAGGAGACAGGGGCCCGGGGAGCTGTTTTTT.

The chain has TRBV18 and TRBJ1-1; D call uncertain. This CDR3 region has 15 residues. Trimming removed 3 bases from V and 4 bases from J, with 15 bases in between. Per germline, CDR1 KGHSH and CDR2 LQKENI. CDR3 sequence reads: CASSPREVKGTEAFF. The CDR3 nucleotides are TGTGCCAGCTCACCCCGGGAAGTTAAGGGCACTGAAGCTTTCTTT. The full variable domain, in which reference TRBV18 and TRBJ1-1 provide the parts outside the CDR3, is NAGVMQNPRHLVRRRGQEARLRCSPMKGHSHVYWYRQLPEEGLKFMVYLQKENIIDESGMPKERFSAEFPKEGPSILRIQQVVRGDSAAYFCASSPREVKGTEAFFGQGTRLTVV.

The gene calls are TRBV7-2 and TRBJ2-2, with 7 positions matching TRBD1. The CDR3 extends over 14 amino acids. Germline V gene lookup returns CDR1 SGHTA and CDR2 FQGNSA. After removal of 10 bases from V and 3 bases from J, the junction contained 8 bases not matched to a gene. DNA for the CDR3: TGTGCCACAAAAAGGGGGCGAGACACCGGGGAGCTGTTTTTT. Translating it yields CATKRGRDTGELFF.

As DNA, the CDR3 is TGTGCCTCCCGGGGACAGGTCGCTGAGCAGTTCTTC. Translation: CASRGQVAEQFF. The chain joins TRBV6-5 to TRBJ2-1, with 8 bases that match TRBD1. Trimming at V came to 11 bases and at J to 9 bases, leaving 9 bases not matched to a gene. The CDR3 loop spans 12 amino acids. CDR1 is MNHEY, CDR2 SVGAGI, per germline.

This clone has a single count. The chain recombines TRBV18 with TRBJ2-2; D is unclear. V was clipped by 0 bases and J by 2 bases, with 13 bases between them. Germline CDR1 KGHSH, CDR2 LQKENI. The CDR3 totals 17 residues. CDR3 protein: CASSPPNGRHNTGELFF. Here the CDR3 DNA reads TGTGCCAGCTCACCACCGAATGGCAGGCACAACACCGGGGAGCTGTTTTTT.

The CDR3 here is CASSQSGYSGNTIYF. The DNA of the CDR3 is TGTGCCAGCAGCCAATCGGGTTACTCTGGAAACACCATATATTTT. V gene TRBV14 combines with J gene TRBJ1-3; D uncertain. CDR1 is SGHDN, CDR2 FVKESK, per germline. V shed 2 bases and J shed 0 bases, with 8 bases lying between them. The CDR3 extends over 15 amino acids. The entire variable domain, with the rest obtained from reference TRBV14 and TRBJ1-3, is as follows: EAGVTQFPSHSVIEKGQTVTLRCDPISGHDNLYWYRRVMGKEIKFLLHFVKESKQDESGMPNNRFLAERTGGTYSTLKVQPAELEDSGVYFCASSQSGYSGNTIYFGEGSWLTVV.

The chain uses TRBV11-2 and TRBJ2-3; D gene unclear. The germline V gene encodes CDR1 SGHAT and CDR2 FQNNGV. The CDR3 is 15 residues long. Deletions cut 0 bases from V and 2 bases from J, with 9 bases between. The CDR3 sequence: CASSLDGDSTDTQYF. The CDR3 nucleotides read TGTGCCAGCAGCTTAGATGGAGACTCCACAGATACGCAGTATTTT.

This sequence joins TRBV19 and TRBJ2-7, with D perhaps TRBD1 (6 bases). The germline CDR1 and CDR2 sequences are LNHDA and SQIVND (reference sequence). The germline V and J ends were trimmed by 2 bases and 3 bases, with 11 bases remaining between them. This CDR3 comprises 14 residues. CDR3 residues: CASSIQDSYYEQYF. CDR3 in DNA: TGTGCCAGTAGTATACAGGACAGCTACTACGAGCAGTACTTC.

The rearrangement joins TRBV11-2 to TRBJ2-7, with 10 nucleotides matching TRBD1. Looked up from germline, CDR1 is SGHAT and CDR2 is FQNNGV. J lost 1 base, V lost 5 bases, and 8 bases had no gene match. CDR3 size: 16 residues. The CDR3 DNA sequence: TGTGCCAGCAGCAGGACCGGGACAGGGGTATCCTACGAGCAGTACTTC. This encodes CASSRTGTGVSYEQYF.